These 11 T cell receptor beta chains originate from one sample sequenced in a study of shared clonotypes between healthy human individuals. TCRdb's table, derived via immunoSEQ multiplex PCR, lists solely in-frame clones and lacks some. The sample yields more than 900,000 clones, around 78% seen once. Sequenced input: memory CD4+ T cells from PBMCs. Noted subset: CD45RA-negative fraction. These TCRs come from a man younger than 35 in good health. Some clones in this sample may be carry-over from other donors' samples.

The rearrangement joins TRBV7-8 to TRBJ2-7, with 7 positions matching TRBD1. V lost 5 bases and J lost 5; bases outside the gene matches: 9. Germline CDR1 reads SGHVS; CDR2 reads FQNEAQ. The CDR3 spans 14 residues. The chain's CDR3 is CASSQTGMAHEQYF. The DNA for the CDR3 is TGTGCCAGCAGCCAGACAGGGATGGCCCACGAGCAGTACTTC.

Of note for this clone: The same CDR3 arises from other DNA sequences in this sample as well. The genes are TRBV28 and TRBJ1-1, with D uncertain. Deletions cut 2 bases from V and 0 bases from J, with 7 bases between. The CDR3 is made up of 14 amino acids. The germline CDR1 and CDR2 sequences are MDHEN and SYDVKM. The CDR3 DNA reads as TGTGCCAGCAGTTTAGGGCAGTTGAACACTGAAGCTTTCTTT. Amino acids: CASSLGQLNTEAFF.

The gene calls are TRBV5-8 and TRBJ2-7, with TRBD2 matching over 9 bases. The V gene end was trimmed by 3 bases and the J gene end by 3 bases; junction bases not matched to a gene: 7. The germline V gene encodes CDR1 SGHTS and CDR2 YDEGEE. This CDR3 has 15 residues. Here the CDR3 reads CASSSRLAAVYEQYF. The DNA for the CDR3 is TGTGCCAGCAGCTCTAGACTAGCGGCAGTCTACGAGCAGTACTTC.

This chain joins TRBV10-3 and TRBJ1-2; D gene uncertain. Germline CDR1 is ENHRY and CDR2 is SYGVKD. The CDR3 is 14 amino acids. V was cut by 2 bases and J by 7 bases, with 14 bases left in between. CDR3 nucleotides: TGTGCCATCAGTGAGGTCGACATCCCGGTTGGCTACACCTTC. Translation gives CAISEVDIPVGYTF.

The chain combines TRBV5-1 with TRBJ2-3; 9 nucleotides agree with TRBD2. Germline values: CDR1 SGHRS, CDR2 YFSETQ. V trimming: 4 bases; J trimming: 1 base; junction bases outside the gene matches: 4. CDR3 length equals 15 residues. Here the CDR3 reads CASSMGLAGTDTQYF. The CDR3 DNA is TGCGCCAGCAGCATGGGACTAGCTGGCACAGATACGCAGTATTTT. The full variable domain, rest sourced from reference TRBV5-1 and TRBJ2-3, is KAGVTQTPRYLIKTRGQQVTLSCSPISGHRSVSWYQQTPGQGLQFLFEYFSETQRNKGNFPGRFSGRQFSNSRSEMNVSTLELGDSALYLCASSMGLAGTDTQYFGPGTRLTVL.

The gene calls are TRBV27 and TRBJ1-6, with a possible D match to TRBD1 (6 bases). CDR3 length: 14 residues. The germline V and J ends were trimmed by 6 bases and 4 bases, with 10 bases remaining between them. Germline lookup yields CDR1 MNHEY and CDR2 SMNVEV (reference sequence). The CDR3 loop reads CASRDSRYNSPLHF. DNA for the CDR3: TGTGCCAGCAGGGACAGCCGATATAATTCACCCCTCCACTTT.

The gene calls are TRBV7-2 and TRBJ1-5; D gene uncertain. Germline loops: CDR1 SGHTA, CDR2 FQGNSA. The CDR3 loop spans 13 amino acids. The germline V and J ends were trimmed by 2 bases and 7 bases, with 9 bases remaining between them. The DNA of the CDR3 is TGTGCCAGCAGCTTAAGCCGGTCCCAGCCCCAGCATTTT. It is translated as CASSLSRSQPQHF.

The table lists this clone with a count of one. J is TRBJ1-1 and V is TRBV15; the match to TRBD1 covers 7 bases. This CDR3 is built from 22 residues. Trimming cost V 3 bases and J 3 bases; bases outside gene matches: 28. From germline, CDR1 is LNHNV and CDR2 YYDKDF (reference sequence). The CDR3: CATSSATIFLRGLRASYTEAFF. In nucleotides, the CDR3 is TGTGCCACCAGCAGTGCTACAATCTTTTTGAGGGGGCTAAGGGCCTCCTACACTGAAGCTTTCTTT.

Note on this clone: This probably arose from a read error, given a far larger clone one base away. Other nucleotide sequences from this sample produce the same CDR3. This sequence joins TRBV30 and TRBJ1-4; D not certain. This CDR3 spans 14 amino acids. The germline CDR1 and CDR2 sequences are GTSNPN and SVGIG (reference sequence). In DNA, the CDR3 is TGTGCCTGGACCGCAAGTCCCGCCGGGGAAAAACTGTTTTTC. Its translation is CAWTASPAGEKLFF. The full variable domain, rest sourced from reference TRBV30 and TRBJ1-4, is SQTIHQWPATLVQPVGSPLSLECTVEGTSNPNLYWYRQAAGRGLQLLFYSVGIGQISSEVPQNLSASRPQDRQFILSSKKLLLSDSGFYLCAWTASPAGEKLFFGSGTQLSVL.

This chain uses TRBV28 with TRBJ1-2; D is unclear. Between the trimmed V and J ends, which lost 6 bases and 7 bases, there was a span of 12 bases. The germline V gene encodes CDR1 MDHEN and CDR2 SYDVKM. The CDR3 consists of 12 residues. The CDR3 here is CASRSLVSGYTF. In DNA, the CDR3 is TGTGCCAGCAGGTCTCTCGTGAGTGGCTACACCTTC.

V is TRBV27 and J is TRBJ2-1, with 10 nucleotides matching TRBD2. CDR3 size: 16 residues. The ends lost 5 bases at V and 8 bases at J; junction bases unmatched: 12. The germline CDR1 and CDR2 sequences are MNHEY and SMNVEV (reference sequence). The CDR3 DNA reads TGTGCCAGCAGTAGACTAGCGGGCGTAGGTAACCATGAGCAGTTCTTC. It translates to CASSRLAGVGNHEQFF.